The subject of this entry is one T cell receptor beta chain. Its antigen remains unknown. Next came a second PCR, run for 7 to 11 cycles, which used a sample-barcoded 5' primer along with a J-beta primer mix. TCRdb redid the calling of the 5' RACE reads with MiXCR, one entry per CDR3 protein. The table shows under 2,000,000 distinct CDR3 sequences, with about 49% occurring only once. This specimen belongs to a study of blood T cells in healthy people across ages. General observations from the study: Older age went with lower TCR beta diversity per million T cells, in a roughly linear way. Relative to aged donors, long-lived donors carried more naive CD4+ cells and displayed higher diversity.

CDR3 size: 14 residues. V lost 2 bases to trimming and J lost 1 base, with 11 bases between them. Germline CDR1 SQVTM, CDR2 ANQGSEA. The material sequenced was blood. This TCR was sampled from a woman aged 40 to 50 in good health. The gene calls are TRBV29-1 and TRBJ2-5; no definite D call. CDR3 region: CSVERVVGQETQYF. The CDR3, as DNA: TGCAGCGTTGAAAGGGTAGTGGGCCAAGAGACCCAGTACTTC.